The clone carrying this T cell receptor beta chain was counted at least ten times. Researchers prepared the TCRbeta library using unique molecular identifiers, the study reports. Via MiXCR, TCRdb re-called the PCR reads, giving one row per CDR3 protein. The data hold hundreds of thousands of distinct CDR3 sequences, with about 12% observed a single time. This sample was included in a study of T-cell reconstitution after alpha-beta-depleted transplantation in children. Germline CDR1 reads KGHDR; CDR2 reads SFDVKD. The CDR3 covers 15 residues. Losses at the gene ends were 4 bases for V and 1 base for J; bases not matched to a gene: 3.

The sequence derives from a human donor who donated a stem cell graft to a child with acute lymphoblastic leukemia. This chain connects TRBV24-1 to TRBJ2-3, with TRBD1 matching 8 bases. The sequencing used PBMCs from the stem cell graft donor, collected from the stem cell graft. This CDR3 reads CATSEDRVGTDTQYF. The CDR3 bases are TGTGCCACCAGTGAGGACAGGGTGGGCACAGATACGCAGTATTTT.